This T cell receptor (beta chain) was captured by sequencing in a study of blood T cell repertoires in COVID-19. About the research overall: The samples span acute and convalescent COVID-19 from the United States, Italy and Spain. The cDNA or gDNA used as material had been derived from T cells, B-cell-depleted T cells, or PBMCs.

V lost 3 bases, J lost 5 bases, and 6 bases stayed unmatched. The CDR3 runs 14 residues. Germline V lookup: CDR1 SNHLY, CDR2 FYNNEI. In the authors' workflow: Reference gene primer amplification gave nucleated cell count estimates. Method: immunoSEQ multiplex PCR; TCRdb's copy keeps in-frame clones and lacks some. V, J and clone size reflect that table, while D and trimming were determined from the DNA. Of over 200,000 clones in the sample, about 90% were seen once. This receptor was obtained from a man aged 40-49 years with active or convalescent COVID-19. This chain links TRBV2 with TRBJ2-5, with TRBD1 identical over 7 bases. Material: peripheral blood. The CDR3 sequence is CASSEDRFEETQYF. CDR3 bases: TGTGCCAGCAGTGAGGACAGGTTCGAGGAGACCCAGTACTTC.